This T cell receptor (beta chain) was captured in a study of OX40 agonist ivuxolimab in advanced cancers. Study-wide background: Eligibility admitted prior anti-PD-1, anti-PD-L1 or anti-CTLA-4 therapy; roughly 37% had some. Three dose-escalation patients had partial responses: one with hepatocellular carcinoma and two with cutaneous melanoma.

Study-level results: Some patients who did not respond also had low normalized T-cell clonal expansion.

The assay was immunoSEQ multiplex PCR, and TCRdb's table has in-frame clones only and misses some. The sample consists of about 80,000 clones, over 75% of them appearing once. This CDR3 spans 20 amino acids. CDR1 and CDR2 (germline): LGHNT, FRNRAP. Comments on this clone: The target antigen is unknown.

The source was CD4+ or CD8+ T cells sorted from blood, collected in a trial of the OX40 agonist ivuxolimab. The receptor was derived from an adult with an advanced solid tumor such as melanoma, head and neck, liver or kidney cancer. The chain combines TRBV12-5 with TRBJ2-5, with 14 nucleotides matching TRBD2. TRBJ2-7 explains the end of the DNA better; the J call may be wrong. The CDR3 DNA reads as TGTGCTAGTGGTCTGCGACTAGCGGGAGGGGGGAATGGGAACTCCTACGAGCAGTACTTC. Encoded protein: CASGLRLAGGGNGNSYEQYF.